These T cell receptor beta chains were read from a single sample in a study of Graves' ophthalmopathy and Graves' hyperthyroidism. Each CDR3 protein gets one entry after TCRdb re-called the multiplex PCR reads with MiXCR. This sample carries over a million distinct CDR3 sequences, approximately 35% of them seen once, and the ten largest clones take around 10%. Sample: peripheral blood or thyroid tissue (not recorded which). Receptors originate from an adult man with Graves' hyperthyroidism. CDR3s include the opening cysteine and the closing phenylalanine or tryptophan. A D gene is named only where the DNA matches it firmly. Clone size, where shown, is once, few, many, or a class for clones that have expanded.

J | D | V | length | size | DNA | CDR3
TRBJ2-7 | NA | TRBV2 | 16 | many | TGTGCCAGCAGTACCGGGACCGACGCCTCCTACTACGAGCAGTACTTC | CASSTGTDASYYEQYF
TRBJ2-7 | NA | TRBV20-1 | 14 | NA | TGCAGTGCCGCCCCGGACTACAGAACCTACGAGCAGTACTTC | CSAAPDYRTYEQYF
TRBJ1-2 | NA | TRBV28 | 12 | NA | TGTGCCAGCAGTAAAGCGTACTATGGCTACACCTTC | CASSKAYYGYTF
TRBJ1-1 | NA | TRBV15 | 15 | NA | TGTGCCACCAGCCCCGGAAACAGGGTATGGACTGAAGCTTTCTTT | CATSPGNRVWTEAFF
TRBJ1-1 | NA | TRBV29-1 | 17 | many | TGCAGCGTTGAAATGTGGTTTTATAAACCCTGGGACACTGAAGCTTTCTTT | CSVEMWFYKPWDTEAFF
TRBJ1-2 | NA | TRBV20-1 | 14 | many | TGCAGTGCTAGGTTTCGCCTAGCTAACTATGGCTACACCTTC | CSARFRLANYGYTF
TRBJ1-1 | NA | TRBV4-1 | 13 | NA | TGCGCCAGCAGCCGACCGGGTGAGACTGAAGCTTTCTTT | CASSRPGETEAFF
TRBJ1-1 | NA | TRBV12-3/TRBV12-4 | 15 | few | TGTGCCAGCACCAACGAGAAGCGGGGACCCACTGAAGCTTTCTTT | CASTNEKRGPTEAFF
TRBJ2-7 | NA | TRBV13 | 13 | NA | TGTGCCAGCAGCACCCAAAAAACCTACGAGCAGTACTTC | CASSTQKTYEQYF
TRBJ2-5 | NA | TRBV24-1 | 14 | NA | TGTGCCACCAGTGACAACAGGGTAGTGGAGACCCAGTACTTC | CATSDNRVVETQYF
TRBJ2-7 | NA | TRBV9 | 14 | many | TGTGCCAGCAGCCCCACCACCTTGGTCTACGAGCAGTACTTC | CASSPTTLVYEQYF
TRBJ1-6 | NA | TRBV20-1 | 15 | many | TGCAGTGCCCAACCCGGAGGGGTGGGTAATTCACCCCTCCACTTT | CSAQPGGVGNSPLHF
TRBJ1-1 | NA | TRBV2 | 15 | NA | TGTGCCATCAGTGAGGCAGGGCCTCGAAACACTGAAGCTTTCTTT | CAISEAGPRNTEAFF
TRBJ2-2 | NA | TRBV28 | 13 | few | TGTGCCAGTAACCTAGTGAGCACCGGGGAGCTGTTTTTT | CASNLVSTGELFF
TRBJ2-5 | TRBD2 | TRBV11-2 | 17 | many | TGTGCCAGCAGCTTACTGCGGGGACTAGCGGGAGTCGAGACCCAGTACTTC | CASSLLRGLAGVETQYF
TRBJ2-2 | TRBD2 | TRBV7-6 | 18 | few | TGTGCCAGCAGCTTGTTTTTAGCGGGGGCCCCCGACACCGGGGAGCTGTTTTTT | CASSLFLAGAPDTGELFF
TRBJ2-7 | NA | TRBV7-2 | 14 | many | TGTGCCAGCAGCTTAAACGGGATGGGGGACGAGCAGTACTTC | CASSLNGMGDEQYF
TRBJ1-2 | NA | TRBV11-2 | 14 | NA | TGTGCCAGCAGCGGGGGGACGGCGATGGGTGGCTACACCTTC | CASSGGTAMGGYTF
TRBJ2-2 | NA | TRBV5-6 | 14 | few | TGTGCCAGCAGCTTGTACAGTACCTCTGGGGAGCTGTTTTTT | CASSLYSTSGELFF
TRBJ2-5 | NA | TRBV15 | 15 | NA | TGTGCCACCAGCACGACCCGGGGACAACAAGAGACCCAGTACTTC | CATSTTRGQQETQYF
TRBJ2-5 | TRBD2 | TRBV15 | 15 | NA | TGTGCCACCAGCGAGGCGGGTAGCGGGATGGAGACCCAGTACTTC | CATSEAGSGMETQYF
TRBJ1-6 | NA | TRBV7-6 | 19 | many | TGTGCCAGCAGCTCCAAAGGGAGGGGCGCGAGCTCCTATAATTCACCCCTCCACTTT | CASSSKGRGASSYNSPLHF
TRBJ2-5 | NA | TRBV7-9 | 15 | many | TGTGCCAGCAGCTCTGCCTCCGGAGGGGGGGAGACCCAGTACTTC | CASSSASGGGETQYF
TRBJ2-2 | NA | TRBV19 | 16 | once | TGTGCCAGTAGTATAAACAGCCGGTTGAACACCGGGGAGCTGTTTTTT | CASSINSRLNTGELFF
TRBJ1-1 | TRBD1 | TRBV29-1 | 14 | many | TGCAGCGTTAGACCGGGACAGGTGAACACTGAAGCTTTCTTT | CSVRPGQVNTEAFF
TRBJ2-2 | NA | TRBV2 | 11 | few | TGTGCCAGCAGTGAATACGGGGAGCTGTTTTTT | CASSEYGELFF
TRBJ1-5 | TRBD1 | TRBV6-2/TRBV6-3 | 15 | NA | TGTGCCAGCAATAACCAGGGGGCGCGTTTACAGCCCCAGCATTTT | CASNNQGARLQPQHF
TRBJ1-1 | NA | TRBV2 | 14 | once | TGTGCCAGCAGTCCCAGGGGTTGGGACACTGAAGCTTTCTTT | CASSPRGWDTEAFF
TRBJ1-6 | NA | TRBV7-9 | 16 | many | TGTGCCAGCAGGGATAAGACAGGCCGGTATAATTCACCCCTCCACTTT | CASRDKTGRYNSPLHF
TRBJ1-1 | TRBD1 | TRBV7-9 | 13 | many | TGTGCCAGCAGCTCACAGGGGGCCTCTGAAGCTTTCTTT | CASSSQGASEAFF
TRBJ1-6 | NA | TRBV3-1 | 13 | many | TGTGCCAGCAGCCAAGATTCCAATTCACCCCTCCACTTT | CASSQDSNSPLHF
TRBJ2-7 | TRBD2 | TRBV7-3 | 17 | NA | TGTGCCAGCAGCTCAGATCGAGGCGGGAGTCGTACCGGGGAGCAGTACTTC | CASSSDRGGSRTGEQYF
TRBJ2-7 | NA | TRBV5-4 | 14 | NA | TGTGCCAGCAGCTTGGCCTCAGGGTTCAACGAGCAGTACTTC | CASSLASGFNEQYF
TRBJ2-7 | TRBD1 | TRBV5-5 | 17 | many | TGTGCCAGCAGCTTGGTCTTTGCTGGGACAGGAGCGTACGAGCAGTACTTC | CASSLVFAGTGAYEQYF
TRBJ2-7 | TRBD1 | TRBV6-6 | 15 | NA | TGTGCCAGCAGTTACCAGGGACAGGGGGCCTACGAGCAGTACTTC | CASSYQGQGAYEQYF
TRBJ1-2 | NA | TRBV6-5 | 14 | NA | TGTGCCAGCGCCCCACAACCCCCTTGGCGTGGCTACACCTTC | CASAPQPPWRGYTF
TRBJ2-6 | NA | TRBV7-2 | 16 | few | TGTGCCAGCAGCTTAAAGGGATCCTCTGGGGCCAACGTCCTGACTTTC | CASSLKGSSGANVLTF
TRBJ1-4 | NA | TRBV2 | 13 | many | TGTGCCAGCAGTGAGCCGCACAGGGAAAAACTGTTTTTT | CASSEPHREKLFF
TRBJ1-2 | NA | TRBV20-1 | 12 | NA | TGCAGTGCCCCAAAGGGGGGCTATGGCTACACCTTC | CSAPKGGYGYTF
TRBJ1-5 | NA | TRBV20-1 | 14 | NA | TGCAGTGCTAGCGGGGAGTTAAGCAATCAGCCCCAGCATTTT | CSASGELSNQPQHF
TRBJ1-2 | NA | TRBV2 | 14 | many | TGTGCCAGCAGTGTTTTTCCAGAAGACTATGGCTACACCTTC | CASSVFPEDYGYTF
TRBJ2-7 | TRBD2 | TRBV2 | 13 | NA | TGTGCCAGTTATGCGGGAGGGGTGTACGAGCGGTACTTC | CASYAGGVYERYF
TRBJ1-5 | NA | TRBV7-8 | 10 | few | TGTGCCAGCAGTTCGCGGGGCCAGCATTTT | CASSSRGQHF
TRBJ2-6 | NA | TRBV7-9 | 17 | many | TGTGCCAGCAGCTTTTCGATCGGGGTCCCTGGGGCCAACGTCCTGACTTTC | CASSFSIGVPGANVLTF
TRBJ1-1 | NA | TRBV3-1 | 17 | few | TGTGCCAGCAGCCATTCCGGGACTCACGTTGGGGGAGGTGAAGCTTTCTTT | CASSHSGTHVGGGEAFF